One T cell receptor beta chain is described in this entry. Its antigen is as yet unknown. Thymus tissue was removed during corrective cardiac surgery. Corrective surgery for congenital heart defects was being performed on the healthy Finnish infants who served as donors. Clones were read by immunoSEQ multiplex PCR, and TCRdb kept only the in-frame ones, dropping some. Of some 120,000 clones in the sample, around 94% were seen once. The record originates from a study of human thymus T cells. General study findings and limits: An apparent bias in V and J gene usage was seen in thymic and blood repertoires. Thymic repertoires of unrelated individuals were reported in related research to overlap highly.

This CDR3 is 13 amino acids long. The V end was cut by 8 bases, the J end by 3 bases, with 14 bases between. The germline gives CDR1 SGHTA, CDR2 FQGNSA. Material for sequencing was thymus tissue. The J gene is TRBJ2-7, the V gene TRBV7-2, with D perhaps assigned TRBD1 or TRBD2 (6 bases each). This clonotype originated in a boy under three years old with a congenital heart defect but otherwise immunologically healthy. The CDR3 nucleotides read TGTGCCAGCGGGGGGACACATAGCTACGAGCAGTACTTC. The encoded protein is CASGGTHSYEQYF.